What follows are 15 T cell receptor beta chains derived from one specimen sequenced in a study of vaccination and CD4 T cells after COVID-19. The assay that was used to sequence DNA from cultured CD4+ T cells was the Oncomine TCR Beta short-read assay. Each CDR3 protein gets one entry after TCRdb re-called the PCR reads with MiXCR. The repertoire holds more than 15,000 distinct CDR3 sequences, with 54% as singletons. Time point given: late sampling 161 to 241 days after vaccination in a few convalescent patients. Treatment meaning: roughly 10-day PBMC culture with coronavirus spike peptide pools or control peptides (ViraFEST assay). No antigen has been assigned to these receptors. Material: CD4+ T cells from blood, cultured in vitro, obtained about 7 months after SARS-CoV-2 vaccination. These receptors all stem from a human donor who had recovered from COVID-19.

The V call is TRBV6-1, the J call TRBJ2-3; D possibly corresponds to TRBD2 (5 bases). This CDR3 has 14 amino acids. The V gene's germline CDR1 is MNHNS and CDR2 SASEGT. V was trimmed by 2 bases and J by 4 bases, leaving 10 bases between them. The CDR3 reads CASSESVRADTQYF. The CDR3 coding sequence is TGTGCCAGCAGTGAATCGGTGAGGGCAGATACGCAGTATTTT.

The gene calls are TRBV7-9 and TRBJ1-1; D might be TRBD1 (5 bases). With 2 bases removed from V and 4 bases from J, the gap between germline ends came to 11 bases. The germline V gene has CDR1 SEHNR and CDR2 FQNEAQ (reference sequence). CDR3 length equals 14 residues. The CDR3 spells CASSLSHGGTEAFF. CDR3 nucleotide sequence: TGTGCCAGCAGCTTATCCCACGGGGGCACTGAAGCTTTCTTT.

V is TRBV7-2 and J is TRBJ2-1; 12 bases match TRBD2. The CDR3 totals 15 residues. Germline CDR1 and CDR2: SGHTA and FQGNSA. J lost 4 bases, V lost 5 bases, and 3 bases had no gene match. For the CDR3, the DNA is TGTGCCAGCAGCCGTGGACTAGCGGGGTACAATGAGCAGTTCTTC. This encodes CASSRGLAGYNEQFF. Full variable domain (rest looked up from reference TRBV7-2 and TRBJ2-1): GAGVSQSPSNKVTEKGKDVELRCDPISGHTALYWYRQSLGQGLEFLIYFQGNSAPDKSGLPSDRFSAERTGGSVSTLTIQRTQQEDSAVYLCASSRGLAGYNEQFFGPGTRLTVL.

This sequence joins TRBV11-3 and TRBJ2-3; the D gene is possibly TRBD2 (8 bases). The germline CDR1 and CDR2 sequences are SGHNT and YENEEA. Trimming cost V 4 bases and J 8 bases, with 19 bases left between them. This CDR3 comprises 15 residues. The CDR3 sequence is CASSSGGGRSGTQYF. CDR3 DNA: TGTGCCAGCAGCTCGGGAGGGGGCCGTTCGGGTACGCAGTATTTT.

V usage is TRBV6-1 and J usage is TRBJ1-6, with 7 bases aligning to TRBD1. The germline gives CDR1 MNHNS, CDR2 SASEGT. The CDR3 spans 16 residues. Trimming took 6 bases from V and 2 from J; bases not matched to a gene: 7. In DNA, the CDR3 is TGTGCCAGCAGCCGGGACAGAAGAACCTATAATTCACCCCTCCACTTT. It encodes CASSRDRRTYNSPLHF.

This clonotype was observed a few times. This sequence joins TRBV6-5 and TRBJ1-1; D unclear. This CDR3 comprises 13 residues. V gave up 2 bases and J gave up 2 bases, with 6 bases separating them. CDR1 and CDR2 from the germline V gene are MNHEY and SVGAGI. The CDR3 DNA is TGTGCCAGCAGTTACCCGGGAAACACTGAAGCTTTCTTT. This translates into CASSYPGNTEAFF.

This clonotype has just a few counts. This rearrangement joins TRBV7-2 to TRBJ2-5, with 7 bases that match TRBD2. Losses at the gene ends were 3 bases for V and 5 bases for J; bases not matched to a gene: 6. The CDR3 is 14 residues long. From germline, CDR1 is SGHTA and CDR2 FQGNSA. The CDR3 coding sequence is TGTGCCAGCAGCTTTGTCGGGGGAGGGGAGACCCAGTACTTC. Encoded protein: CASSFVGGGETQYF. Full variable domain (missing parts from reference TRBV7-2 and TRBJ2-5): GAGVSQSPSNKVTEKGKDVELRCDPISGHTALYWYRQSLGQGLEFLIYFQGNSAPDKSGLPSDRFSAERTGGSVSTLTIQRTQQEDSAVYLCASSFVGGGETQYFGPGTRLLVL.

This rearrangement joins TRBV20-1 to TRBJ2-5; D gene unclear. There are 12 residues in the CDR3. The germline V gene has CDR1 DFQATT and CDR2 SNEGSKA (reference sequence). Trimming removed 5 bases from V and 2 bases from J, with 9 bases in between. The CDR3 protein is CSAVQDQETQYF. The CDR3 region has the DNA TGCAGTGCTGTCCAGGATCAAGAGACCCAGTACTTC.

There are a few counts of this clonotype. The CDR3 nucleotides read TGTGCCAGCAGCTTATGGCGTCAGGGCTATGGCTACACCTTC. It specifies CASSLWRQGYGYTF. The V call is TRBV7-2, the J call TRBJ1-2; a possible D gene is TRBD1 (5 bases). The CDR3 totals 14 residues. Germline values: CDR1 SGHTA, CDR2 FQGNSA. V was cut by 2 bases and J by 4 bases, with 11 bases left in between.

The chain uses TRBV7-2 and TRBJ2-1; the D is unclear. This CDR3 contains 15 residues. Trimming cost V 3 bases and J 0 bases, with 9 bases left between them. Germline CDR1 is SGHTA and CDR2 is FQGNSA. The CDR3 DNA reads as TGTGCCAGCAGCTTCGGGTTAAGCTCCTACAATGAGCAGTTCTTC. As protein: CASSFGLSSYNEQFF. The full variable domain, its missing parts supplied by reference TRBV7-2 and TRBJ2-1, is GAGVSQSPSNKVTEKGKDVELRCDPISGHTALYWYRQSLGQGLEFLIYFQGNSAPDKSGLPSDRFSAERTGGSVSTLTIQRTQQEDSAVYLCASSFGLSSYNEQFFGPGTRLTVL.

This clonotype occurred once. The chain uses TRBV6-5 and TRBJ1-1; 8 bases agree with TRBD1. The CDR3 runs to 15 residues. CDR1 and CDR2 (germline): MNHEY, SVGAGI. J was trimmed by 5 bases and V by 2 bases; bases with no gene match: 7. CDR3 nucleotide sequence: TGTGCCAGCAGTTACACACAGGGGGTAGGGACTGAAGCTTTCTTT. Amino acids: CASSYTQGVGTEAFF.

This rearrangement joins TRBV27 to TRBJ2-7; 7 bases are a match to TRBD2. This CDR3 has 15 residues. Germline V gene lookup returns CDR1 MNHEY and CDR2 SMNVEV (reference sequence). V shed 4 bases, J shed 0 bases, and the junction held 6 bases outside the gene matches. Here the CDR3 reads CASSWGRESSYEQYF. CDR3 DNA: TGTGCCAGCAGTTGGGGGAGGGAGAGCTCCTACGAGCAGTACTTC.

V and J are TRBV24-1 and TRBJ2-5, with TRBD2 identical over 14 bases. Germline assignment: CDR1 KGHDR and CDR2 SFDVKD. Trimming at V came to 2 bases and at J to 4 bases, leaving 5 bases not matched to a gene. The CDR3 length is 17 residues. The CDR3: CATSDSGLAGARETQYF. The CDR3 nucleotides read TGTGCCACCAGTGATTCGGGACTAGCGGGAGCTCGAGAGACCCAGTACTTC.

This sequence joins TRBV6-2 or TRBV6-3 and TRBJ1-5; no reliable D call. Germline V gives CDR1 MNHEY, CDR2 SVGEGT. This CDR3 is 17 amino acids long. Deletions cut 2 bases from V and 2 bases from J, with 16 bases between. CDR3 sequence: CASSYPYSKWGNQPQHF. CDR3 nucleotides: TGTGCCAGCAGTTACCCCTACTCGAAGTGGGGCAATCAGCCCCAGCATTTT.

V usage is TRBV7-9 and J usage is TRBJ1-1; 7 bases line up with TRBD1. The CDR3 is 15 amino acids. Trimming cost V 6 bases and J 1 base; bases outside gene matches: 8. In germline, CDR1 is SEHNR, CDR2 FQNEAQ (reference sequence). CDR3 nucleotide sequence: TGTGCCAGCAGGGATACCGACAGGGAGAACACTGAAGCTTTCTTT. This encodes CASRDTDRENTEAFF. The full variable domain, rest sourced from reference TRBV7-9 and TRBJ1-1, is DTGVSQNPRHKITKRGQNVTFRCDPISEHNRLYWYRQTLGQGPEFLTYFQNEAQLEKSRLLSDRFSAERPKGSFSTLEIQRTEQGDSAMYLCASRDTDRENTEAFFGQGTRLTVV.